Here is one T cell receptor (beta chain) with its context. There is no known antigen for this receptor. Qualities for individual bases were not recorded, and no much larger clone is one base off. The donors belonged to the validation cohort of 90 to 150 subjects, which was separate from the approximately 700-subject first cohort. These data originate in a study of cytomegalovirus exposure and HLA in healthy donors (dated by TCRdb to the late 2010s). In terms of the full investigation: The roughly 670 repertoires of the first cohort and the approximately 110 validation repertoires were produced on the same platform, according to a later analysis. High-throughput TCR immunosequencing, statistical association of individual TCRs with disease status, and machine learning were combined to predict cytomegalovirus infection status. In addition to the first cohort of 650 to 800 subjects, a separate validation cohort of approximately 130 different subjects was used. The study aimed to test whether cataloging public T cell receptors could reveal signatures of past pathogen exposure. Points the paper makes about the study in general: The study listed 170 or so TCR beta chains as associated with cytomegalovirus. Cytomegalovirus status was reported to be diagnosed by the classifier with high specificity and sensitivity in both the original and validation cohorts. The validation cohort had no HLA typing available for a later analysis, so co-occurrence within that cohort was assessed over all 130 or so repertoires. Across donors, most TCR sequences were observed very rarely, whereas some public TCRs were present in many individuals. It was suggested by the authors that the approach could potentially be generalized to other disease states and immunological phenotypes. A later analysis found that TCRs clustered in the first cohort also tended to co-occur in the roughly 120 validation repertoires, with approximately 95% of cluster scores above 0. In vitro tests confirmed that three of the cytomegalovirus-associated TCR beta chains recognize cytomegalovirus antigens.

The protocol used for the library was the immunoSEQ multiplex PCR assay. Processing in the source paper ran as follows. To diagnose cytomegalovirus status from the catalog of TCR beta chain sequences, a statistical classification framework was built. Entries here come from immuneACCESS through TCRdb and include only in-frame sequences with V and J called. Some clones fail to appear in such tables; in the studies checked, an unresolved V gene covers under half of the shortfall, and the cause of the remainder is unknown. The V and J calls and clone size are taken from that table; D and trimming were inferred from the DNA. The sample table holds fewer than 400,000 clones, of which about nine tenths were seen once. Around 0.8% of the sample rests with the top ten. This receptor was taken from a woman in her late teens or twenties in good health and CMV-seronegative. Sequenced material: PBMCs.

Here is the DNA: TGCGCCAGCAGCAGGAAGGGGGAAATTGAAGCTTTCTTT. It is translated as CASSRKGEIEAFF. The rearrangement joined TRBV4-1 to TRBJ1-1; 6 matching bases give a weak D call of TRBD1. The CDR3 runs 13 residues from the cysteine to the phenylalanine. Only the CDR3 portion is preserved as DNA: 39 bases, with reading frame beginning at the first base. The germline ends are 14 bases apart after V is trimmed by 5 bases and J by 7 bases. CDR1 and CDR2 are drawn from the germline V gene: MGHRA, YSYEKL.